This record concerns one TCR beta chain sequence. The data were produced by immunoSEQ multiplex PCR, yet TCRdb's version contains in-frame clones alone and is incomplete. The sample yields under 200,000 clones, more than 65% seen once. These data are taken from a study of blood T cell repertoires in COVID-19. Sequences were obtained from PBMCs or T cells enriched from blood (not recorded which). The TCR sequence derives from a man in his sixties who had recovered from COVID-19.

The CDR3 loop reads CASSLMLASGRLSSYNEQFF. As DNA, the CDR3 is TGTGCCAGCAGCTTAATGTTGGCTAGCGGGAGGCTCAGCTCCTACAATGAGCAGTTCTTC. The chain couples TRBV7-3 to TRBJ2-1; 11 nucleotides agree with TRBD2. This CDR3 has 20 residues. The germline gives CDR1 SGHTA, CDR2 FQGTGA. With V trimmed by 1 base and J by 0 bases, 11 bases remained unmatched.